This note documents a single T cell receptor beta chain sequence. The target antigen is unknown. Quantitative 5'-RACE with molecular barcodes produced the TCR beta libraries. TCRdb reanalysed the 5' RACE reads using MiXCR and keeps one entry per CDR3 protein. The sample lists 250,000 to 350,000 distinct CDR3 sequences; less than 25% were seen once. These data belong to a study of CD8 T cells in ankylosing spondylitis. Findings and caveats of the study: Significant enrichment of disease-linked clones was reportedly seen in matched ankylosing spondylitis synovial fluid. Clones that were linked to disease were CD8+ and were relatively rare in peripheral blood. Seemingly characteristic of ankylosing spondylitis blood was a TCR beta motif consisting of about 8 highly homologous variants.

Germline-derived CDR1 and CDR2 are MDHEN and SYDVKM. CDR3 size: 14 residues. With 5 bases clipped from V and 3 bases from J, the junction kept 7 bases outside the gene matches. This sequence was found in a female donor with ankylosing spondylitis or in good health (not recorded which). The genes are TRBV28 and TRBJ2-7, with 7 bases fitting TRBD1. Material for sequencing was blood, either unsorted or a sorted T cell fraction (not recorded which). CDR3 in amino acids: CASSLTGQFYEQYF. Written as DNA, the CDR3 is TGTGCCAGCAGTCTCACGGGACAGTTCTACGAGCAGTACTTC.